Below are 23 T cell receptor beta chains sequenced from a single sample in a study of blood T cell repertoires in COVID-19. TCRdb keeps only in-frame clones here, not all; method: immunoSEQ multiplex PCR. The table has roughly 400,000 clones, approximately 90% seen once. The sequencing sample was made of PBMCs or T cells enriched from blood (not recorded which). The source is a woman in her thirties or forties who had been exposed to COVID-19.

This clone was seen more than once but under ten times. This chain links TRBV7-9 with TRBJ1-4, with 7 bases fitting TRBD1. CDR1 SEHNR and CDR2 FQNEAQ come from the germline V gene (reference sequence). The CDR3 is 14 residues long. Unmatched junction bases numbered 8, after V lost 5 bases and J lost 8 bases. CDR3 coding DNA: TGTGCCAGCAGCCCGACAGGGAGAAAGGAAAAACTGTTTTTT. Amino acid sequence: CASSPTGRKEKLFF.

This chain connects TRBV5-4 to TRBJ1-2; 9 bases map to TRBD1. V trimming: 7 bases; J trimming: 5 bases; junction bases outside the gene matches: 6. The CDR3 length is 13 residues. The germline V gene encodes CDR1 SGHNT and CDR2 YYREEE (reference sequence). CDR3: CASSDRGEYGYTF. Here the CDR3 DNA reads TGTGCCAGCTCGGACAGGGGAGAGTATGGCTACACCTTC.

This clone appeared many times. V is TRBV6-4 and J is TRBJ2-2, with TRBD2 matching over 8 bases. The length of the CDR3 is 15 residues. V gave up 4 bases and J gave up 4 bases; unmatched junction bases: 5. Germline V lookup: CDR1 MRHNA, CDR2 SNTAGT. In DNA form, the CDR3 reads TGTGCCAGCAGTGCCGCAGCGGGGGCCACCGGGGAGCTGTTTTTT. This sequence encodes CASSAAAGATGELFF.

The V gene is TRBV3-1 (or the pseudogene TRBV3-2), the J gene TRBJ1-3, with D uncertain. Germline V gives CDR1 LGHDT, CDR2 YNNKEL (reference sequence). Between the trimmed V and J ends, which lost 1 base and 8 bases, there was a span of 6 bases. The CDR3 length is 12 residues. Here the CDR3 reads CASSQVSYTIYF. CDR3 in DNA: TGTGCCAGCAGCCAAGTTAGTTACACCATATATTTT.

The chain combines TRBV20-1 with TRBJ2-3; no clear D. The germline V and J ends were trimmed by 3 bases and 0 bases, with 10 bases remaining between them. This CDR3 has 14 residues. Looked up from germline, CDR1 is DFQATT and CDR2 is SNEGSKA (reference sequence). CDR3 residues: CSASQASSTDTQYF. Written as DNA, the CDR3 is TGCAGTGCTAGTCAGGCCTCTAGCACAGATACGCAGTATTTT.

This chain links TRBV6-5 with TRBJ2-1, with TRBD1 matching over 7 bases. Germline V gives CDR1 MNHEY, CDR2 SVGAGI. The ends lost 5 bases at V and 6 bases at J; junction bases unmatched: 10. The CDR3 consists of 15 residues. CDR3 protein: CASSTTGDRVNEQFF. The CDR3 DNA sequence: TGTGCCAGCAGTACTACAGGGGATCGGGTCAATGAGCAGTTCTTC.

The J gene is TRBJ1-3, the V gene TRBV7-2, with 7 positions matching TRBD1. This CDR3 has 15 amino acids. V lost 0 bases to trimming and J lost 2 bases; unmatched junction nucleotides: 1. Germline-derived CDR1 and CDR2 are SGHTA and FQGNSA. The CDR3 nucleotides are TGTGCCAGCAGCTTAGCCGGGACAGCTGGAAACACCATATATTTT. This encodes CASSLAGTAGNTIYF.

This chain uses TRBV19 with TRBJ2-7; maybe TRBD2 (5 bases). Trimming took 3 bases from V and 6 from J, leaving 15 bases between them. Germline CDR1 LNHDA, CDR2 SQIVND (reference sequence). The CDR3 extends over 14 amino acids. The CDR3 DNA is TGTGCCAGTAGTATCTGGGGATCGGGGAGCGAGCAGTACTTC. Translated: CASSIWGSGSEQYF.

This sequence joins TRBV19 and TRBJ1-5; TRBD1 agrees at 9 bases. V was clipped by 9 bases and J by 2 bases; unmatched bases: 5. Germline CDR1 reads LNHDA; CDR2 reads SQIVND (reference sequence). The CDR3 is made up of 14 amino acids. CDR3 sequence reads: CASWTGEGNQPQHF. CDR3 nucleotides: TGTGCCAGCTGGACAGGGGAAGGCAATCAGCCCCAGCATTTT.

The chain carries TRBV6-1 and TRBJ1-2; 8 bases agree with TRBD1. The CDR3 has 15 amino acids. V lost 3 bases and J lost 8; bases outside the gene matches: 11. Germline V gene sequence: CDR1 MNHNS, CDR2 SASEGT. For the CDR3, the DNA is TGTGCCAGCAGTGAGCCCGGGACAGGACTTGGCGGCTACACCTTC. Amino acid sequence: CASSEPGTGLGGYTF.

The V gene is TRBV2, the J gene TRBJ1-4, with D maybe TRBD1 (6 bases). In germline, CDR1 is SNHLY, CDR2 FYNNEI. This CDR3 is built from 11 residues. V lost 10 bases, J lost 8 bases, and 11 bases lay in between. The CDR3 loop is CATGTPEKLFF. In DNA, the CDR3 is TGTGCCACCGGGACACCCGAAAAACTGTTTTTT.

The chain carries TRBV25-1 and TRBJ1-1, with D maybe TRBD1 (6 bases). Trimming stripped 6 bases from V and 3 bases from J, with 11 bases between. The germline gives CDR1 MGHDK, CDR2 SYGVNS. The CDR3 has 13 amino acids. The CDR3 reads CASRGTTDTEAFF. As DNA, the CDR3 is TGTGCCAGCAGAGGGACAACGGACACTGAAGCTTTCTTT.

The chain employs TRBV3-1 (or the pseudogene TRBV3-2) and TRBJ2-3, with 7 nucleotides matching TRBD2. CDR3 size: 13 residues. The junction had 2 bases not matched to a gene; V was cut back by 3 bases and J by 5 bases. CDR1 and CDR2 (germline): LGHDT, YNNKEL (reference sequence). The CDR3 sequence: CASSHLAEDTQYF. CDR3 in DNA: TGTGCCAGCAGCCACCTAGCGGAAGATACGCAGTATTTT.

The V call is TRBV9, the J call TRBJ1-1; the match to TRBD1 covers 9 bases. Germline CDR1 reads SGDLS; CDR2 reads YYNGEE. The J segment lost 1 base and the V segment lost 1 base, leaving 8 bases of the junction unmatched. The CDR3 is 17 amino acids. The CDR3 region is CASSVRGQGIGNTEAFF. CDR3 bases: TGTGCCAGCAGCGTAAGAGGACAGGGGATTGGGAACACTGAAGCTTTCTTT.

The chain recombines TRBV7-2 with TRBJ1-1; 8 nucleotides line up with TRBD1. CDR1 is SGHTA and CDR2 is FQGNSA in the germline V gene. Unmatched junction bases numbered 10, after V lost 4 bases and J lost 9 bases. This CDR3 is built from 14 residues. As DNA, the CDR3 is TGTGCCAGCAGCTCTCGGACAGGGTGGTCTAAAGCTTTCTTT. Amino acids: CASSSRTGWSKAFF.

V usage is TRBV19 and J usage is TRBJ2-1; possible D gene TRBD2, 5 bases. V lost 5 bases to trimming and J lost 0 bases, with 14 bases between them. The CDR3 has 16 residues. Germline V CDR1 and CDR2: LNHDA, SQIVND (reference sequence). Written as DNA, the CDR3 is TGTGCCAGTAGTCCCACTGATCGGGGCTCCTACAATGAGCAGTTCTTC. It yields the protein CASSPTDRGSYNEQFF.

The CDR3 nucleotides are TGTGCCAGCACCCCGCAGGTTTCCTATAATTCACCCCTCCACTTT. It encodes CASTPQVSYNSPLHF. The chain uses TRBV6-2 or TRBV6-3 and TRBJ1-6; D is undetermined. V dropped 7 bases and J dropped 1 base, with 11 bases sitting between them. CDR3 length: 15 residues. From germline, CDR1 is MNHEY and CDR2 SVGEGT.

This clone occurred once. V gene TRBV9 combines with J gene TRBJ1-5; D gene unclear. The germline V and J ends were trimmed by 3 bases and 8 bases, with 18 bases remaining between them. Germline loops: CDR1 SGDLS, CDR2 YYNGEE. This CDR3 is built from 15 residues. The CDR3 protein is CASSASAVTGEPQHF. CDR3 sequence (DNA): TGTGCCAGCAGCGCCTCGGCGGTGACCGGGGAGCCCCAGCATTTT.

V gene TRBV24-1 combines with J gene TRBJ2-1, with 7 positions matching TRBD1. Looked up from germline, CDR1 is KGHDR and CDR2 is SFDVKD. The CDR3 runs 16 residues. J lost 0 bases, V lost 3 bases, and 4 bases had no gene match. The CDR3 loop reads CATSDAQGSSYNEQFF. The CDR3 DNA follows: TGTGCCACCAGTGATGCACAGGGGAGCTCCTACAATGAGCAGTTCTTC.

This chain uses TRBV20-1 with TRBJ2-7; TRBD2 is a possible D gene (6 bases). V was pared by 6 bases and J by 9 bases, with 12 bases between. The CDR3 sequence is 10 residues long. Per the germline V gene, CDR1 is DFQATT and CDR2 is SNEGSKA (reference sequence). The DNA for the CDR3 is TGCAGTGCCTCAGGAGGGCGGCAGTACTTC. Amino acid sequence: CSASGGRQYF.

The chain links TRBV19 to TRBJ1-2; 8 bases match TRBD1. CDR1 is LNHDA, CDR2 SQIVND, per germline (reference sequence). CDR3 size: 14 residues. With 6 bases clipped from V and 3 bases from J, the junction kept 6 bases outside the gene matches. CDR3 in amino acids: CASSRQGRDYGYTF. The CDR3 region has the DNA TGTGCCAGTAGCCGACAGGGGAGGGACTATGGCTACACCTTC.

The chain employs TRBV27 and TRBJ1-6; perhaps TRBD1 as D (6 bases). The CDR3 is 16 residues long. V lost 2 bases and J 6 bases, leaving 14 bases between the germline ends. The germline CDR1 and CDR2 sequences are MNHEY and SMNVEV (reference sequence). CDR3 region: CASSLDRPRGNSPLHF. The CDR3, as DNA: TGTGCCAGCAGTTTAGACAGGCCTAGGGGTAATTCACCCCTCCACTTT.

This clone was picked up a small number of times. This chain's CDR3 is CASSFQSGDGQPQHF. The CDR3 DNA is TGTGCCAGCAGCTTTCAATCAGGGGATGGGCAGCCCCAGCATTTT. The chain joins TRBV5-6 to TRBJ1-5, with D possibly being TRBD1 (6 bases). This CDR3 region has 15 residues. V lost 2 bases and J 7 bases, leaving 16 bases between the germline ends. Germline V gene sequence: CDR1 SGHDT, CDR2 YYEEEE.